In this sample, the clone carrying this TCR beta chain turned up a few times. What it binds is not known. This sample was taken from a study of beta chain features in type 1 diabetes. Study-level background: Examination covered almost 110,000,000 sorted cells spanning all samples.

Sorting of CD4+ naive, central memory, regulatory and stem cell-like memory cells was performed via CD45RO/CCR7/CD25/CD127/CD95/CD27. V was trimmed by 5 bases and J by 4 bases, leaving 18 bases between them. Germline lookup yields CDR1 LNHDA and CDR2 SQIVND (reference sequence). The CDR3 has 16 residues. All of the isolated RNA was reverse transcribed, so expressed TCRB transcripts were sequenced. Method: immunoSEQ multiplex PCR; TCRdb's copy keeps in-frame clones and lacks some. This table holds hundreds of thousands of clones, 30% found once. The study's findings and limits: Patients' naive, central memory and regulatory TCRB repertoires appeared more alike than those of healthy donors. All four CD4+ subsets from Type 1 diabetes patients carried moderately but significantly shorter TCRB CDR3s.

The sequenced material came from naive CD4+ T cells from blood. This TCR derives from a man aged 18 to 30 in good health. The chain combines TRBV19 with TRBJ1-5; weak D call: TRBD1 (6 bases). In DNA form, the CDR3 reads TGTGCCAGTAGTGCCCCTCCGGGACACCTAAATCAGCCCCAGCATTTT. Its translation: CASSAPPGHLNQPQHF.